These 32 T cell receptor beta chains were sequenced from one sample in a study of blood T cell repertoires in COVID-19. Libraries were prepared by immunoSEQ multiplex PCR; TCRdb keeps only in-frame clonotypes and omits some of them. In the table there are some 30,000 clones, 87% of which are singletons. Input material: peripheral blood. The receptor set was obtained from a man between 60 and 70 years old with active COVID-19.

This CDR3 reads CASSLEGTGVLNSPLHF. The DNA of the CDR3 is TGTGCCAGCAGCTTAGAAGGGACAGGGGTACTTAATTCACCCCTCCACTTT. The chain uses TRBV7-2 and TRBJ1-6, with TRBD1 identical over 10 bases. V dropped 1 base and J dropped 6; count of bases not matched to a gene: 6. The CDR3 extends over 17 amino acids. CDR1 is SGHTA, CDR2 FQGNSA, per germline.

The chain has TRBV21-1 and TRBJ1-4; the table assigns TRBD1, which was not confirmed against the DNA. TRBV21-1 is a recognized pseudogene. The CDR3 is 15 amino acids. CDR3 nucleotides: TGTGCCAGCAGCAAAGATGGGGCAGATAATGAAAAACTGTTTTTT. Translated, it gives CASSKDGADNEKLFF.

V usage is TRBV5-1 and J usage is TRBJ2-5; 11 bases are a match to TRBD2. V was clipped by 0 bases and J by 5 bases; unmatched bases: 3. The CDR3 covers 15 residues. The germline V gene encodes CDR1 SGHRS and CDR2 YFSETQ. CDR3 amino acids: CASSLGTSGYETQYF. The CDR3 bases are TGCGCCAGCAGCTTGGGGACTAGCGGGTACGAGACCCAGTACTTC.

The V and J genes are TRBV9 and TRBJ2-5; 8 positions agree with TRBD1. The CDR3 is 15 residues long. The V gene end was trimmed by 6 bases and the J gene end by 5 bases; junction bases not matched to a gene: 12. Germline V gene lookup returns CDR1 SGDLS and CDR2 YYNGEE. CDR3 coding DNA: TGTGCCAGCACCCAAGGACAGGGTAAGGGCGAGACCCAGTACTTC. This sequence encodes CASTQGQGKGETQYF.

The rearrangement links TRBV10-2 to TRBJ2-2; 9 nucleotides agree with TRBD1. The ends lost 10 bases at V and 0 bases at J; junction bases unmatched: 6. Germline lookup yields CDR1 WSHSY and CDR2 SAAADI. The CDR3 consists of 15 residues. Here the CDR3 reads CATRTGGSNTGELFF. The CDR3 DNA follows: TGCGCCACCCGTACAGGGGGCTCGAACACCGGGGAGCTGTTTTTT.

This clone occurred once. This chain joins TRBV4-1 and TRBJ2-4, with TRBD2 matching over 7 bases. Trimming removed 0 bases from V and 2 bases from J; junction bases left unmatched: 1. The CDR3 runs to 15 residues. The V gene's germline CDR1 is MGHRA and CDR2 YSYEKL. The CDR3 nucleotides read TGCGCCAGCAGCCAAGAGGGGGGGTCCAAAAACATTCAGTACTTC. As protein: CASSQEGGSKNIQYF.

V gene TRBV11-2 combines with J gene TRBJ1-1; TRBD1 aligns across 7 bases. CDR1 SGHAT and CDR2 FQNNGV come from the germline V gene. Unmatched junction bases numbered 3, after V lost 2 bases and J lost 3 bases. The CDR3 covers 14 residues. CDR3 region: CASSLTTGYTEAFF. CDR3 sequence (DNA): TGTGCCAGCAGCTTAACGACAGGGTACACTGAAGCTTTCTTT.

The V call is TRBV18, the J call TRBJ2-4; no clear D gene. Looked up from germline, CDR1 is KGHSH and CDR2 is LQKENI. The length of the CDR3 is 15 residues. With 3 bases removed from V and 1 base from J, the gap between germline ends came to 10 bases. The CDR3 DNA follows: TGTGCCAGCTCACCGGCGGAGCCGGCCAAAAACATTCAGTACTTC. This gives the protein CASSPAEPAKNIQYF.

This clone has more than one count but fewer than ten. CDR3 nucleotide sequence: TGCAGCGTGTGGACAGGGCACCGAGCTTTCTTT. It yields the protein CSVWTGHRAFF. The rearrangement links TRBV29-1 to TRBJ1-1, with 8 positions matching TRBD1. The germline V gene has CDR1 SQVTM and CDR2 ANQGSEA. The trim removed 6 bases at V and 10 bases at J, leaving 7 bases unmatched. This CDR3 has 11 residues.

The chain employs TRBV18 and TRBJ1-2, with a tentative D call TRBD1 (5 bases). V lost 6 bases to trimming and J lost 4 bases, with 15 bases between them. The CDR3 is 14 amino acids. Germline CDR1 KGHSH, CDR2 LQKENI. CDR3 DNA sequence: TGTGCCAGCTCTCTTTCTTCTGACAGCTATGGCTACACCTTC. It specifies CASSLSSDSYGYTF.

The chain couples TRBV21-1 to TRBJ2-3; TRBD2 was called by the table and not checked on the DNA. TRBV21-1 is a pseudogene segment. This CDR3 has 16 amino acids. The CDR3 protein is CASSKGTSGATDTQYF. The CDR3 region has the DNA TGTGCCAGCAGCAAAGGAACTAGCGGGGCCACAGATACGCAGTATTTT.

The CDR3 DNA is TGTGCCAGTAGTATTAATCGGGGACAGGGATCCACCGGGGAGCTGTTTTTT. Translating gives CASSINRGQGSTGELFF. The V gene is TRBV19, the J gene TRBJ2-2; TRBD1 matches at 9 bases. Trimming cost V 3 bases and J 4 bases; bases outside gene matches: 9. The CDR3 loop spans 17 amino acids. Germline loops: CDR1 LNHDA, CDR2 SQIVND (reference sequence).

The gene calls are TRBV5-1 and TRBJ1-6; maybe TRBD1 (6 bases). This CDR3 has 14 residues. The germline V gene encodes CDR1 SGHRS and CDR2 YFSETQ. V lost 1 base and J lost 10, with 12 bases in between. This CDR3 reads CASSLTGKGSPLHF. The CDR3 DNA reads TGCGCCAGCAGCTTGACAGGGAAGGGCTCACCCCTCCACTTT.

The chain links TRBV7-9 to TRBJ1-4; 7 bases match TRBD1. With V trimmed by 5 bases and J by 6 bases, 9 bases remained unmatched. CDR1 and CDR2 from the germline V gene are SEHNR and FQNEAQ (reference sequence). This CDR3 region has 15 residues. CDR3 DNA sequence: TGTGCCAGCAGCCCCACGACAGGGCGGGATGAAAAACTGTTTTTT. It specifies CASSPTTGRDEKLFF. The whole variable domain, filled in from reference TRBV7-9 and TRBJ1-4, reads DTGVSQNPRHKITKRGQNVTFRCDPISEHNRLYWYRQTLGQGPEFLTYFQNEAQLEKSRLLSDRFSAERPKGSFSTLEIQRTEQGDSAMYLCASSPTTGRDEKLFFGSGTQLSVL.

This clone was counted a single time. This chain connects TRBV11-2 to TRBJ1-2; unclear D gene. Germline CDR1 reads SGHAT; CDR2 reads FQNNGV. The CDR3 extends over 15 amino acids. Trimming took off 5 bases at V and 6 bases at J, with 19 bases between the two ends. The CDR3 loop reads CASSQRRRREDGYTF. DNA for the CDR3: TGTGCCAGCAGCCAACGACGCCGGAGGGAGGATGGCTACACCTTC.

The chain carries TRBV3-1 (or the pseudogene TRBV3-2) and TRBJ1-1, with D possibly matching TRBD1 (5 bases). The CDR3 covers 16 residues. Trimming cost V 3 bases and J 9 bases, with 23 bases left between them. Germline CDR1 reads LGHDT; CDR2 reads YNNKEL (reference sequence). The CDR3 reads CASSQEGEAPRGKAFF. In DNA form, the CDR3 reads TGTGCCAGCAGCCAGGAAGGGGAGGCGCCCCGGGGGAAAGCTTTCTTT.

This sequence joins TRBV28 and TRBJ2-1; 12 bases line up with TRBD2. Germline V gene data show CDR1 as MDHEN and CDR2 as SYDVKM. V lost 5 bases, J lost 3 bases, and 5 bases stayed unmatched. This CDR3 is built from 16 residues. This CDR3 reads CASSMTSGGFYNEQFF. CDR3 DNA: TGTGCCAGCAGTATGACTAGCGGGGGATTCTACAATGAGCAGTTCTTC.

The V call is TRBV7-9, the J call TRBJ2-2, with TRBD2 matching over 7 bases. The CDR3 sequence is 15 residues long. The germline V gene has CDR1 SEHNR and CDR2 FQNEAQ (reference sequence). After removal of 1 base from V and 4 bases from J, the junction contained 3 bases not matched to a gene. CDR3 region: CASSLGGGSTGELFF. The CDR3, as DNA: TGTGCCAGCAGCTTAGGGGGAGGGTCCACCGGGGAGCTGTTTTTT.

The genes are TRBV28 and TRBJ1-2; 10 bases map to TRBD1. Per germline, CDR1 MDHEN and CDR2 SYDVKM. The trim removed 6 bases at V and 3 bases at J, leaving 7 bases unmatched. The CDR3 consists of 15 residues. CDR3 in amino acids: CASRTGTGAYYGYTF. CDR3 DNA: TGTGCCAGCAGGACTGGGACAGGGGCATACTATGGCTACACCTTC.

This chain uses TRBV6-5 with TRBJ2-2, with D possibly TRBD2 on 7 matching bases. The germline CDR1 and CDR2 sequences are MNHEY and SVGAGI. V was shortened by 7 bases and J by 0 bases, with 12 bases between the two germline ends. This CDR3 has 15 residues. CDR3 sequence reads: CASNRGAPNTGELFF. In nucleotides, the CDR3 is TGTGCCAGCAACCGGGGGGCTCCGAACACCGGGGAGCTGTTTTTT.

The rearrangement joins TRBV4-1 to TRBJ1-2, with 8 positions matching TRBD1. CDR1 and CDR2 (germline): MGHRA, YSYEKL. Trimming removed 1 base from V and 8 bases from J; junction bases left unmatched: 6. The CDR3 extends over 14 amino acids. The CDR3 protein is CASSQAPDREGYTF. The CDR3 DNA follows: TGCGCCAGCAGCCAAGCCCCGGACAGGGAAGGCTACACCTTC.

The chain recombines TRBV6-6 with TRBJ2-5, with D tentatively TRBD2 (5 bases). From germline, CDR1 is MNHNY and CDR2 SVGAGI (reference sequence). This CDR3 has 14 amino acids. The V end was cut by 2 bases, the J end by 3 bases, with 10 bases between. CDR3 DNA sequence: TGTGCCAGCAGTTACGGCCTGAGGGAAGAGACCCAGTACTTC. Its protein product is CASSYGLREETQYF.

This clone was picked up one time. The chain combines TRBV5-4 with TRBJ2-2; TRBD2 might be the D (5 bases). V shed 4 bases and J shed 2 bases, with 18 bases lying between them. The CDR3 loop spans 17 amino acids. Germline CDR1 and CDR2: SGHNT and YYREEE (reference sequence). The CDR3 bases are TGTGCCAGCAGCCCTACAGCCGGGGTTTCTAACACCGGGGAGCTGTTTTTT. This gives the protein CASSPTAGVSNTGELFF.

V and J are TRBV6-4 and TRBJ1-2; D may be TRBD1 (6 bases). CDR1 and CDR2 (germline): MRHNA, SNTAGT. V shed 0 bases and J shed 7 bases, with 9 bases lying between them. The CDR3 totals 13 residues. The CDR3 DNA reads as TGTGCCAGCAGTGACTCCAGGGGCCTTGGCTACACCTTC. It codes for CASSDSRGLGYTF.

Details on this clone: This sample includes further DNA sequences coding for the same CDR3. J is TRBJ1-1 and V is TRBV11-2; 7 positions agree with TRBD1. The V and J ends lost 0 bases and 0 bases, in that order; junction bases with no gene match: 4. CDR3 length: 16 amino acids. Germline values: CDR1 SGHAT, CDR2 FQNNGV. CDR3: CASSLEGGLMNTEAFF. CDR3 DNA: TGTGCCAGCAGCTTAGAAGGGGGCCTTATGAACACTGAAGCTTTCTTT.

The genes are TRBV18 and TRBJ2-1, with a weak D call TRBD2 (5 bases). Trimming took off 2 bases at V and 0 bases at J, with 14 bases between the two ends. The V gene's germline CDR1 is KGHSH and CDR2 LQKENI. This CDR3 region has 17 residues. This CDR3 reads CASSPSIPGSSYNEQFF. CDR3 DNA: TGTGCCAGCTCACCAAGTATTCCGGGATCCTCCTACAATGAGCAGTTCTTC.

The J gene is TRBJ1-1, the V gene TRBV5-1; TRBD1 matches at 7 bases. The CDR3 has 13 residues. Per germline, CDR1 SGHRS and CDR2 YFSETQ. Unmatched junction bases numbered 1, after V lost 2 bases and J lost 3 bases. The CDR3 DNA follows: TGCGCCAGCAGCTTTACAGGGGACACTGAAGCTTTCTTT. As protein: CASSFTGDTEAFF.

The rearrangement joins TRBV10-3 to TRBJ1-2; D ambiguous. The CDR3 runs to 11 residues. Germline CDR1 ENHRY, CDR2 SYGVKD. Trimming pared 5 bases from V and 2 bases from J, leaving 3 bases between. In DNA, the CDR3 is TGTGCCATCAGTCTGAACTATGGCTACACCTTC. It specifies CAISLNYGYTF.

V and J are TRBV5-4 and TRBJ2-1, with 10 bases fitting TRBD1. Germline-derived CDR1 and CDR2 are SGHNT and YYREEE (reference sequence). The CDR3 consists of 14 residues. The trim removed 4 bases at V and 7 bases at J, leaving 5 bases unmatched. This CDR3 reads CASSTGQGFNEQFF. The CDR3 DNA reads TGTGCCAGCAGCACGGGACAGGGGTTTAATGAGCAGTTCTTC.

The V and J genes are TRBV7-3 and TRBJ2-2, with D tentatively TRBD1 (5 bases). The CDR3 covers 16 residues. Deletions cut 2 bases from V and 1 base from J, with 11 bases between. Germline V CDR1 and CDR2: SGHTA, FQGTGA. The CDR3 sequence is CASSLGKTGNTGELFF. The CDR3 nucleotides are TGTGCCAGCAGCTTAGGAAAAACAGGGAACACCGGGGAGCTGTTTTTT.

This chain uses TRBV11-2 with TRBJ2-5; a weak D match, TRBD1 (6 bases). The V end lost 3 bases, the J end lost 1 base, and 12 bases lay between the germline ends. Germline CDR1 is SGHAT and CDR2 is FQNNGV. The CDR3 covers 15 residues. The CDR3 DNA reads as TGTGCCAGCAGCTTTGGCAGGGGAATCCAAGAGACCCAGTACTTC. The encoded protein is CASSFGRGIQETQYF.

V and J are TRBV27 and TRBJ1-2, with TRBD1 matching over 9 bases. There are 16 residues in the CDR3. The V and J ends lost 4 bases and 3 bases, in that order; junction bases with no gene match: 9. Germline V gene lookup returns CDR1 MNHEY and CDR2 SMNVEV (reference sequence). The CDR3: CASSSATGTGYYGYTF. As DNA, the CDR3 is TGTGCCAGCAGTTCCGCCACCGGGACAGGGTACTATGGCTACACCTTC.